A selection of T cell receptor beta chains follows, all from one sample in a study of blood T cell repertoires in COVID-19. The data were produced by immunoSEQ multiplex PCR, yet TCRdb's version contains in-frame clones alone and is incomplete. This table holds 150,000 to 180,000 clones, roughly 80% found once. Sequencing used peripheral blood. These receptors originate from a woman of 80 years or more with acute or convalescent COVID-19. CDR3s include the opening cysteine and the closing phenylalanine or tryptophan. D genes are given only for firm matches. Clone size, where shown, is once, few, many, or a class for clones that have expanded.

D gene,clone size,J gene,V gene,CDR3 protein,CDR3 DNA
TRBD1,NA,TRBJ2-5,TRBV18,CASSQQGEETQYF,TGTGCCAGCTCACAACAGGGGGAAGAGACCCAGTACTTC
NA,NA,TRBJ2-2,TRBV6-2/TRBV6-3,CASSPWQAGAGELFF,TGTGCCAGCAGCCCCTGGCAGGCCGGCGCCGGGGAGCTGTTTTTT
NA,NA,TRBJ2-7,TRBV12-3/TRBV12-4,CASSVQGIHEQYF,TGTGCCAGCAGTGTACAGGGAATCCACGAGCAGTACTTC
TRBD2,NA,TRBJ2-5,TRBV6-5,CASSYWDYGETQYF,TGTGCCAGCAGTTACTGGGACTACGGTGAGACCCAGTACTTC
NA,NA,TRBJ1-1,TRBV19,CASSIEGGGEAFF,TGTGCCAGTAGTATCGAGGGAGGTGGTGAAGCTTTCTTT
TRBD1,NA,TRBJ2-7,TRBV30,CAWKSGIFGLRTGGYEEEQYF,TGTGCCTGGAAATCGGGTATATTCGGACTTAGGACAGGAGGATACGAGGAAGAGCAGTACTTC
TRBD2,once,TRBJ2-1,TRBV7-6,CASSLRTSSYNEQFF,TGTGCCAGCAGCCTCCGGACTAGCTCCTACAATGAGCAGTTCTTC
NA,NA,TRBJ1-3,TRBV6-5,CASSYSTSGSGNTIYF,TGTGCCAGCAGTTACTCGACATCTGGCTCTGGAAACACCATATATTTT
TRBD1,NA,TRBJ1-5,TRBV6-5,CASLQGGNQPQHF,TGTGCCAGCCTACAGGGGGGCAATCAGCCCCAGCATTTT
NA,once,TRBJ1-6,TRBV5-4,CASSKDSNSDSPLHF,TGTGCCAGCAGTAAGGACAGCAACTCGGATTCACCCCTCCACTTT
NA,few,TRBJ2-2,TRBV9,CASSVATRNTGELFF,TGTGCCAGCAGCGTAGCCACTAGAAACACCGGGGAGCTGTTTTTT
TRBD2,NA,TRBJ2-1,TRBV6-4,CASSDLSSGRLGEQFF,TGTGCCAGCAGTGACCTGTCTAGCGGGAGACTCGGTGAGCAGTTCTTC
TRBD2,NA,TRBJ2-1,TRBV18,CASSGDYRNEQFF,TGTGCCAGCTCGGGGGACTATCGCAATGAGCAGTTCTTC
NA,NA,TRBJ1-1,TRBV10-3,CAISESKQLNTEAFF,TGTGCCATCAGTGAGTCGAAACAGTTGAACACTGAAGCTTTCTTT
TRBD2,NA,TRBJ2-7,TRBV7-9,CASSPWRTSGGDYEQYF,TGTGCCAGCAGCCCCTGGAGGACTAGCGGGGGGGATTACGAGCAGTACTTC
TRBD2,NA,TRBJ2-1,TRBV30,CAWSAGLNGGYNEQFF,TGTGCCTGGAGTGCGGGACTAAACGGGGGATACAATGAGCAGTTCTTC
TRBD1,NA,TRBJ2-7,TRBV9,CASSAISGTESYEQYF,TGTGCCAGCAGCGCCATTTCCGGGACAGAGTCATACGAGCAGTACTTC
NA,few,TRBJ2-2,TRBV18,CASSPPIRGELFF,TGTGCCAGCTCACCACCGATCCGGGGGGAGCTGTTTTTT
NA,NA,TRBJ1-1,TRBV7-8,CASSLAQSGLSFF,TGTGCCAGCAGCTTAGCGCAGTCGGGGTTATCTTTCTTT
NA,NA,TRBJ1-5,TRBV12-3/TRBV12-4,CASSPYSNQPQHF,TGTGCCAGCAGCCCGTATAGCAATCAGCCCCAGCATTTT
TRBD1,NA,TRBJ1-5,TRBV3-1/TRBV3-2,CASSRTGEGNQPQHF,TGTGCCAGCAGCCGGACAGGGGAGGGCAATCAGCCCCAGCATTTT
TRBD2,NA,TRBJ2-1,TRBV7-2,CASSLLSGGSYNEQFF,TGTGCCAGCAGCTTACTTAGCGGGGGGTCATACAATGAGCAGTTCTTC
TRBD1,once,TRBJ1-2,TRBV5-1,CASSLTGGSGYGYTF,TGCGCCAGCAGCTTAACAGGGGGCTCAGGCTACGGCTACACCTTC
TRBD1,NA,TRBJ2-5,TRBV19,CASSIIRGHGETQYF,TGTGCCAGTAGTATTATTAGGGGGCATGGGGAGACCCAGTACTTC
TRBD1,NA,TRBJ1-5,TRBV6-2/TRBV6-3,CASSSWTGANQPQHF,TGTGCCAGCAGTTCATGGACAGGGGCTAATCAGCCCCAGCATTTT
TRBD1,NA,TRBJ1-1,TRBV25-1,CASSATGWNTEAFF,TGTGCCAGCTCGGCGACAGGGTGGAACACTGAAGCTTTCTTT
TRBD2,NA,TRBJ2-5,TRBV18,CASSPPASGVQTQYF,TGTGCCAGCTCACCACCGGCTAGCGGGGTACAGACCCAGTACTTC
TRBD1,NA,TRBJ2-7,TRBV18,CASSVGQGLSYEQYF,TGTGCCAGCTCGGTCGGACAGGGTCTATCCTACGAGCAGTACTTC
TRBD1,few,TRBJ2-7,TRBV5-6,CASSLAGQGPAYEQYF,TGTGCCAGCAGCTTGGCGGGACAGGGGCCTGCCTACGAGCAGTACTTC
NA,NA,TRBJ2-7,TRBV30,CAWTGSRRPYEQYF,TGTGCCTGGACAGGGTCGCGCCGGCCCTACGAGCAGTACTTC
NA,few,TRBJ1-2,TRBV19,CASSARDNYGYTF,TGTGCCAGTAGTGCCCGGGATAACTATGGCTACACCTTC
TRBD1,NA,TRBJ1-5,TRBV7-2,CASSSIDRVGNQPQHF,TGTGCCAGCAGTTCAATAGACAGGGTTGGGAATCAGCCCCAGCATTTT
TRBD1,NA,TRBJ2-7,TRBV27,CASKSGTGGIYYEQYF,TGTGCCAGCAAATCCGGGACAGGGGGCATTTACTACGAGCAGTACTTC
NA,NA,TRBJ1-1,TRBV19,CASSPGTPLNTEAFF,TGTGCCAGTAGTCCCGGGACACCCTTGAACACTGAAGCTTTCTTT
NA,once,TRBJ1-2,TRBV30,CAWTLGGSYGYTF,TGTGCCTGGACCCTCGGGGGAAGCTATGGCTACACCTTC
TRBD1,NA,TRBJ1-1,TRBV3-1/TRBV3-2,CASRPGQVGSAFF,TGTGCCAGCAGACCAGGACAGGTCGGATCGGCTTTCTTT
NA,NA,TRBJ1-1,TRBV19,CASSPDRPGRGEAFF,TGTGCCAGTAGCCCAGACAGGCCCGGGAGGGGTGAAGCTTTCTTT
NA,NA,TRBJ2-3,TRBV9,CASSVAPSTDSADTQYF,TGTGCCAGCAGCGTAGCCCCCAGTACCGACTCGGCAGATACGCAGTATTTT
NA,NA,TRBJ2-1,TRBV7-6,CASSLGPGVYNEQFF,TGTGCCAGCAGCTTAGGGCCAGGGGTGTACAATGAGCAGTTCTTC
TRBD2,NA,TRBJ2-1,TRBV11-2,CASSEEGGSSYNEQFF,TGTGCCAGCAGCGAAGAAGGCGGGAGCTCCTACAATGAGCAGTTCTTC
NA,NA,TRBJ2-7,TRBV6-1,CASSERHEQYF,TGTGCCAGCAGTGAGCGCCATGAGCAGTACTTC
TRBD2,NA,TRBJ2-7,TRBV20-1,CSASVSSGGGYEQYF,TGCAGTGCTAGTGTTTCTAGCGGGGGCGGGTACGAGCAGTACTTC